This T cell receptor beta chain was observed in a study of T cell clonality in common variable immunodeficiency. The study, taken as a whole, reports: Compared with controls, CVID subjects had fewer shared TCRbeta clones. Common variable immunodeficiency TCR beta sequences reportedly had fewer deletions and N-nucleotide insertions. CVID subjects showed higher TCRbeta clonality than healthy controls. Links between repertoire features and CVID complications were heterogeneity-limited.

Trimming cost V 5 bases and J 2 bases; bases outside gene matches: 2. Per the germline V gene, CDR1 is MDHEN and CDR2 is SYDVKM. There are 13 residues in the CDR3. Clones were read by immunoSEQ multiplex PCR, and TCRdb kept only the in-frame ones, dropping some. The sample is made up of 45,000 to 55,000 clones, none counted only once. This clone was observed at least ten times. Its antigen is as yet unknown. The read ends 3 residues before the CDR3 terminus; that terminus is restored from the germline J gene. The chain carries TRBV28 and TRBJ2-7; 8 nucleotides match TRBD2. Sequencing was performed on peripheral blood mononuclear cells. This TCR came from a person between 18 and 75 years old in good health. CDR3 sequence reads: CASSGLATYEQYF. Partial CDR3 DNA: TGTGCCAGCAGTGGACTAGCCACCTACGAG.